The sequence of this T cell receptor beta chain was determined in a study of radiation and T cells in renal cell carcinoma. Assay used: immunoSEQ multiplex PCR; TCRdb lists only in-frame clones, some missing. Seen here are around 70,000 clones, around 76% observed once, and the top ten hold approximately 6%. The V and J ends lost 3 bases and 4 bases respectively, with 7 bases between them. Per germline, CDR1 WNHNN and CDR2 SYGVQD (reference sequence). The CDR3 consists of 13 residues. Sample time point: blood 2 weeks post-SBRT. Treatment noted: 15 Gy SBRT to primary tumor, nephrectomy 4 weeks later. Serial blood draws occurred at baseline and 2 and 4 weeks post-SBRT. Clear cell pathology was present in this patient's renal cell carcinoma. This clone was picked up a small number of times. Its matching antigen is unknown. Study-level results: Top tumor clonotypes rose in blood 2 weeks post-radiation, then contracted.

The chain is built from TRBV10-1 and TRBJ1-5; D remains ambiguous. The specimen comprised blood, sampled from a patient whose treatment included radiotherapy and nephrectomy. The sequence came from a man aged 55 to 70 with renal cell carcinoma. The CDR3 DNA follows: TGCGCCAGCAGTGACGGAGGAAATCAGCCCCAGCATTTT. It translates to CASSDGGNQPQHF.